Below, one T cell receptor beta chain is given with its context. Antigen unknown. The protocol was immunoSEQ multiplex PCR, while the TCRdb copy is restricted to in-frame clones and leaves out a portion. The top ten clones hold 1% of a sample with approximately 180,000 clones, 85% to 95% of them seen once. In germline, CDR1 is MNHNS, CDR2 SASEGT. V was cut by 4 bases and J by 0 bases, with 9 bases left in between. The CDR3 is made up of 14 amino acids. The sample originates from a study of T cell responses to AZD1222 COVID-19 vaccine. Study-level points and caveats: Just 5 or 6 AZD1222 recipients tested seropositive at baseline. Donors were mostly white British, more females; clonal diversity possibly underestimated.

The chain uses TRBV6-1 and TRBJ2-5; unclear D gene. Sequenced material: peripheral blood, taken 28 days after the second dose of the MenACWY control vaccine. The receptor was isolated from an adult who received the MenACWY meningococcal vaccine as a control. The CDR3 loop reads CASSGFGYQETQYF. CDR3 sequence (DNA): TGTGCCAGCAGTGGCTTTGGGTACCAAGAGACCCAGTACTTC.